The present TCR beta chain was sequenced within a study of regulatory T cells in long-lasting Graves disease. Study findings and constraints: More public clonotypes were shared by persistent patients (approximately 3,000) than by new patients (roughly 910).

Time point denoted: persistent/refractory GD, antithyroid drugs over 5 years with positive TRAb. With RNA extracted from PBMCs as input, the TCR library was made. Xi'an, China, was home to the endocrinology department that provided patients. A few counts support this clonotype. Its antigen is currently unknown. Combining iRepertoire HTBI primers with Arm-PCR of CDR3 regions, the authors built TCR beta libraries. TCRdb independently ran MiXCR on the multiplex PCR reads; one entry per CDR3 protein. The table has 500,000 to 800,000 distinct CDR3 sequences, 30% seen once. J was trimmed by 2 bases and V by 5 bases; bases with no gene match: 5. Germline V gene data show CDR1 as SGHAT and CDR2 as FQNNGV. The CDR3 consists of 16 residues.

The sample was peripheral blood mononuclear cells (PBMCs), taken when the disease was refractory, from a patient treated with antithyroid drugs. The receptor was isolated from a female donor with Graves disease. The chain combines TRBV11-2 with TRBJ2-1; 11 nucleotides align to TRBD2. DNA for the CDR3: TGTGCCAGCAGCACGACGACTAGCGGGACCTACAATGAGCAGTTCTTC. Its translation: CASSTTTSGTYNEQFF. Filled out from reference TRBV11-2 and TRBJ2-1, the complete variable domain reads EAGVAQSPRYKIIEKRQSVAFWCNPISGHATLYWYQQILGQGPKLLIQFQNNGVVDDSQLPKDRFSAERLKGVDSTLKIQPAKLEDSAVYLCASSTTTSGTYNEQFFGPGTRLTVL.